The 30 T cell receptor beta chains presented below share a single source sample, sequenced in a study of human T cells and chemical hapten exposure. Time point meaning: healthy volunteer bleed at 6 weeks. The template was total RNA from unfractionated whole blood. TCRdb processed the RACE reads anew with MiXCR; each CDR3 protein has one entry. In the table there are 70,000 to 95,000 distinct CDR3 sequences, about 8.6% of which are singletons. Sequencing was performed on whole blood. These receptors originate from a female donor in good health. Some clones in this sample may be carry-over from other donors' samples.

This clonotype was counted many times. CDR3 loop: CASSLWGQGTDTQYF. DNA of the CDR3: TGTGCCAGCAGCTTATGGGGACAGGGCACAGATACGCAGTATTTT. The rearrangement joins TRBV7-6 to TRBJ2-3; 8 bases agree with TRBD1. V lost 2 bases to trimming and J lost 1 base; unmatched junction nucleotides: 2. Germline CDR1 reads SGHVS; CDR2 reads FNYEAQ. This CDR3 is 15 amino acids long.

Ten or more counts support this clonotype. This rearrangement joins TRBV3-1 to TRBJ1-2, with D tentatively TRBD1 (5 bases). V was shortened by 0 bases and J by 3 bases, with 14 bases between the two germline ends. CDR1 and CDR2 (germline): LGHDT, YNNKEL (reference sequence). CDR3 length: 16 residues. As DNA, the CDR3 is TGTGCCAGCAGCCAAGATCGGTTCGCGGGGCACTATGGCTACACCTTC. This translates into CASSQDRFAGHYGYTF.

J is TRBJ1-6 and V is TRBV27; the D gene is possibly TRBD1 (6 bases). The germline V gene encodes CDR1 MNHEY and CDR2 SMNVEV (reference sequence). The CDR3 length is 17 residues. Between the trimmed V and J ends, which lost 1 base and 0 bases, there was a span of 10 bases. The CDR3: CASSLYATGSYNSPLHF. In nucleotides, the CDR3 is TGTGCCAGCAGTTTATATGCGACAGGCTCCTATAATTCACCCCTCCACTTT.

This chain links TRBV7-8 with TRBJ2-7; 7 bases line up with TRBD1. Per germline, CDR1 SGHVS and CDR2 FQNEAQ. After removal of 0 bases from V and 7 bases from J, the junction contained 12 bases not matched to a gene. The CDR3 has 16 amino acids. The DNA of the CDR3 is TGTGCCAGCAGCTTAGCAGCGATCAGGGGGTATGAAGAGCAGTACTTC. Translated, it gives CASSLAAIRGYEEQYF.

This chain uses TRBV24-1 with TRBJ1-1, with D possibly matching TRBD1 (5 bases). This CDR3 is 15 amino acids long. Trimming stripped 6 bases from V and 0 bases from J, with 13 bases between. Germline loops: CDR1 KGHDR, CDR2 SFDVKD. As DNA, the CDR3 is TGTGCCACCAGTCCACAGGTCCCTATGAACACTGAAGCTTTCTTT. It encodes CATSPQVPMNTEAFF.

A word on this clonotype: With a much larger clone just one base away, this may be a read error. The chain carries TRBV3-1 and TRBJ2-3; perhaps TRBD2 as D (6 bases). The CDR3 contains 16 residues. Germline V gene lookup returns CDR1 LGHDT and CDR2 YNNKEL (reference sequence). The CDR3 region is CASSQALFGSTDAQYF. Written as DNA, the CDR3 is TGTGCCAGCAGCCAAGCCTTGTTCGGGAGCACAGATGCGCAGTATTTT.

This clonotype was recorded at least ten times. This chain joins TRBV6-6 and TRBJ1-5, with 10 positions matching TRBD1. With 0 bases clipped from V and 6 bases from J, the junction kept 5 bases outside the gene matches. This CDR3 contains 16 residues. In germline, CDR1 is MNHNY, CDR2 SVGAGI (reference sequence). The CDR3 reads CASSYSTGGLLQPQHF. As DNA, the CDR3 is TGTGCCAGCAGTTACTCGACAGGGGGCTTACTTCAGCCCCAGCATTTT.

This chain uses TRBV10-3 with TRBJ2-7; maybe TRBD2 (5 bases). CDR3 length: 14 amino acids. Trimming left V 6 bases short and J 5 bases short, with 17 bases between. Per germline, CDR1 ENHRY and CDR2 SYGVKD. CDR3 in amino acids: CAISPRAVDDEQYF. CDR3 nucleotide sequence: TGTGCCATCAGCCCACGAGCGGTCGACGACGAGCAGTACTTC.

This clonotype was recorded at least ten times. V usage is TRBV20-1 and J usage is TRBJ1-5; the D is unclear. CDR1 is DFQATT, CDR2 SNEGSKA, per germline (reference sequence). This CDR3 region has 13 residues. The CDR3 coding sequence is TGCAGCGCGAGAGATGCGAGCAATCAGCCCCAGCATTTT. Its translation: CSARDASNQPQHF.

In this sample, this clonotype turned up many times. This chain connects TRBV7-2 to TRBJ2-2; D call uncertain. Per the germline V gene, CDR1 is SGHTA and CDR2 is FQGNSA. This CDR3 has 15 residues. V lost 5 bases and J 6 bases, leaving 16 bases between the germline ends. The CDR3 spells CASSQVVVRPGELFF. In DNA form, the CDR3 reads TGTGCCAGCAGCCAGGTGGTAGTCCGGCCCGGGGAGCTGTTTTTT.

This clonotype was counted many times. V is TRBV19 and J is TRBJ2-3, with a possible D match to TRBD2 (6 bases). The germline CDR1 and CDR2 sequences are LNHDA and SQIVND (reference sequence). The CDR3 covers 15 residues. The V gene lost 5 bases and the J gene lost 0 bases, with 12 bases spanning the gap. The CDR3 region is CASSVTGTSTDTQYF. CDR3 DNA sequence: TGTGCCAGTAGTGTGACCGGGACTAGCACAGATACGCAGTATTTT.

The table lists this clonotype with many counts. The rearrangement links TRBV28 to TRBJ1-3; 8 nucleotides agree with TRBD1. The CDR3 spans 16 residues. Germline CDR1 reads MDHEN; CDR2 reads SYDVKM. J was trimmed by 0 bases and V by 4 bases; bases with no gene match: 5. In DNA, the CDR3 is TGTGCCAGCAGTTCCCGGACAGGGCTCTCTGGAAACACCATATATTTT. Protein sequence: CASSSRTGLSGNTIYF.

Notes on this clonotype: A much larger clone lies one base from this, so it may be a read error. V is TRBV15 and J is TRBJ2-7; D call uncertain. Germline assignment: CDR1 LNHNV and CDR2 YYDKDF (reference sequence). The CDR3 is 15 residues long. The V end was cut by 0 bases, the J end by 2 bases, with 11 bases between. CDR3 sequence: CATSRDLGKTYEQYF. CDR3 coding DNA: TGTGCCACCAGCAGAGATCTAGGAAAGACCTACGAGCAGTACTTC.

The chain couples TRBV10-3 to TRBJ2-7, with 7 nucleotides matching TRBD1. Germline assignment: CDR1 ENHRY and CDR2 SYGVKD. With V trimmed by 6 bases and J by 5 bases, 1 base remained unmatched. The CDR3 is made up of 11 amino acids. The chain's CDR3 is CAISTGDEQYF. The CDR3 DNA reads TGTGCCATCAGCACAGGGGACGAGCAGTACTTC.

About this clonotype itself: This may stem from a read error, because a much larger clone lies one nucleotide away. The CDR3 spells CASSIRTGGYTF. In DNA, the CDR3 is TGTGCCAGCAGCATCAGGACAGGCGGCTACACCTTC. J is TRBJ1-2 and V is TRBV5-6; 7 positions agree with TRBD1. With V trimmed by 4 bases and J by 8 bases, 5 bases remained unmatched. This CDR3 contains 12 residues. Germline values: CDR1 SGHDT, CDR2 YYEEEE.

This clonotype was detected a few times. The rearrangement links TRBV5-1 to TRBJ1-2; 7 bases agree with TRBD1. The CDR3 has 17 amino acids. The germline gives CDR1 SGHRS, CDR2 YFSETQ. V lost 4 bases, J lost 8 bases, and 20 bases stayed unmatched. The chain's CDR3 is CASSAYSGQVTRDGYTF. Here the CDR3 DNA reads TGCGCCAGCAGCGCCTACTCTGGACAGGTTACAAGAGACGGCTACACCTTC.

Many counts were recorded for this clonotype. The rearrangement links TRBV5-5 to TRBJ2-6, with 7 bases identical to TRBD1. This CDR3 has 17 residues. The V gene end was trimmed by 4 bases and the J gene end by 0 bases; junction bases not matched to a gene: 7. The germline CDR1 and CDR2 sequences are SGHKS and YYEKEE (reference sequence). Here the CDR3 reads CASSLGQISSGANVLTF. CDR3 coding DNA: TGTGCCAGCAGCCTGGGACAGATAAGCTCTGGGGCCAACGTCCTGACTTTC.

The sample holds many counts of this clonotype. This chain connects TRBV7-9 to TRBJ2-7; D is unresolved. Germline lookup yields CDR1 SEHNR and CDR2 FQNEAQ (reference sequence). The CDR3 has 13 residues. Trimming pared 4 bases from V and 4 bases from J, leaving 11 bases between. CDR3 DNA: TGTGCCAGCAGCTCCCGCGAAAAATACGAGCAGTACTTC. Amino acids: CASSSREKYEQYF.

This clonotype was seen more than once but under ten times. The rearrangement uses TRBV4-3 and TRBJ2-2; a possible D gene is TRBD1 (5 bases). Germline lookup yields CDR1 LGHNA and CDR2 YSLEER. The V gene lost 4 bases and the J gene lost 6 bases, with 15 bases spanning the gap. The length of the CDR3 is 15 residues. CDR3 nucleotide sequence: TGCGCCAGCAGCCCCAGGGCTGGGTCGGCCGGGGAGCTGTTTTTT. Translating gives CASSPRAGSAGELFF.

Many counts were recorded for this clonotype. J is TRBJ2-1 and V is TRBV20-1, with 12 positions matching TRBD2. The CDR3 has 17 residues. CDR1 is DFQATT and CDR2 is SNEGSKA in the germline V gene (reference sequence). J gave up 0 bases and V 5 bases, and 8 bases lay outside the gene matches. The CDR3 DNA is TGCAGTGCTCCTCGGGCTAGCGGGGGGGCCTCCTACAATGAGCAGTTCTTC. Its protein product is CSAPRASGGASYNEQFF.

This clonotype was counted ten times or more. The chain links TRBV27 to TRBJ2-7, with TRBD2 as a possible D gene (6 bases). The CDR3 is made up of 13 amino acids. Trimming left V 8 bases short and J 5 bases short, with 16 bases between. Germline CDR1 is MNHEY and CDR2 is SMNVEV (reference sequence). The CDR3 sequence is CASHNGGSHEQYF. The CDR3 nucleotides are TGTGCCAGCCATAATGGGGGGTCCCACGAGCAGTACTTC.

Only a few counts were recorded for this clonotype. This chain joins TRBV6-1 and TRBJ1-5; 11 nucleotides match TRBD1. Unmatched junction bases numbered 3, after V lost 4 bases and J lost 1 base. The CDR3 has 16 residues. Germline CDR1 is MNHNS and CDR2 is SASEGT. The CDR3 DNA reads TGTGCCAGCAGTGTCAGGGACAGGGGGAGCAATCAGCCCCAGCATTTT. This translates into CASSVRDRGSNQPQHF.

This clonotype has ten or more counts. The CDR3 DNA follows: TGTGCCAGCAGAGACAGGGTCGGCGAGCAGTACTTC. Its protein product is CASRDRVGEQYF. V usage is TRBV6-1 and J usage is TRBJ2-7, with TRBD1 matching over 7 bases. Germline lookup yields CDR1 MNHNS and CDR2 SASEGT. The length of the CDR3 is 12 residues. Unmatched junction bases numbered 5, after V lost 6 bases and J lost 6 bases.

CDR3 in DNA: TGTGCCAGCAGGATGAGACAGACTTACTCTGGGGCCAACGTCCTGACTTTC. It yields the protein CASRMRQTYSGANVLTF. The chain employs TRBV2 and TRBJ2-6; the D gene is possibly TRBD1 (5 bases). Trimming pared 6 bases from V and 0 bases from J, leaving 15 bases between. Germline V gene data show CDR1 as SNHLY and CDR2 as FYNNEI. The CDR3 extends over 17 amino acids.

The chain recombines TRBV19 with TRBJ1-6; 7 bases align to TRBD1. The V segment lost 5 bases and the J segment 7 bases; nucleotides outside the gene matches: 11. The CDR3 spans 16 residues. Germline CDR1 is LNHDA and CDR2 is SQIVND (reference sequence). This chain's CDR3 is CASSLDRVGVNSPLHF. In DNA form, the CDR3 reads TGTGCCAGTAGTCTCGACAGGGTGGGTGTCAATTCACCCCTCCACTTT. The whole variable domain, remainder taken from reference TRBV19 and TRBJ1-6, is DGGITQSPKYLFRKEGQNVTLSCEQNLNHDAMYWYRQDPGQGLRLIYYSQIVNDFQKGDIAEGYSVSREKKESFPLTVTSAQKNPTAFYLCASSLDRVGVNSPLHFGNGTRLTVT.

In this sample, this clonotype turned up many times. The gene calls are TRBV28 and TRBJ2-4; D unresolved. From germline, CDR1 is MDHEN and CDR2 SYDVKM. V lost 1 base, J lost 9 bases, and 28 bases lay in between. The CDR3 covers 19 residues. The CDR3 bases are TGTGCCAGCAGTTTATCGTTCAAACGGATCCTCCCCGGAGTGGGCATTCAGTACTTC. It specifies CASSLSFKRILPGVGIQYF.

This clonotype was recorded at least ten times. The V and J genes are TRBV29-1 and TRBJ1-6; 7 positions match TRBD1. V lost 4 bases and J lost 6; bases outside the gene matches: 3. CDR3 length: 13 amino acids. Germline assignment: CDR1 SQVTM and CDR2 ANQGSEA. Here the CDR3 reads CSVAGGRNSPLHF. The CDR3, as DNA: TGCAGCGTTGCAGGGGGACGTAATTCACCCCTCCACTTT. Drawing the rest from reference TRBV29-1 and TRBJ1-6, the complete variable domain is SAVISQKPSRDICQRGTSLTIQCQVDSQVTMMFWYRQQPGQSLTLIATANQGSEATYESGFVIDKFPISRPNLTFSTLTVSNMSPEDSSIYLCSVAGGRNSPLHFGNGTRLTVT.

This clonotype showed up many times. The rearrangement joins TRBV28 to TRBJ2-7; D possibly uses TRBD1 or TRBD2 (5 bases each). Germline values: CDR1 MDHEN, CDR2 SYDVKM. The CDR3 contains 15 residues. Trimming left V 4 bases short and J 0 bases short, with 13 bases between. Here the CDR3 DNA reads TGTGCCAGCAGTTCTCCGGGACGAAGCTCCTACGAGCAGTACTTC. Amino acids: CASSSPGRSSYEQYF.

This chain links TRBV12-3 or TRBV12-4 with TRBJ2-5; D is unclear. The CDR3 covers 12 residues. Trimming shortened V by 4 bases and J by 4 bases, and 7 bases separated the two germline ends. CDR3 bases: TGTGCCAGCAGTTGGATAAGAGAGACCCAGTACTTC. As protein: CASSWIRETQYF.

At least ten counts were recorded for this clonotype. V and J are TRBV6-6 and TRBJ2-3, with D possibly matching TRBD2 (6 bases). The CDR3 contains 15 residues. V gave up 6 bases and J gave up 1 base, with 14 bases separating them. Germline lookup yields CDR1 MNHNY and CDR2 SVGAGI (reference sequence). CDR3 sequence reads: CASSRLALGTDTQYF. In nucleotides, the CDR3 is TGTGCCAGCAGCCGCCTAGCGTTGGGCACAGATACGCAGTATTTT.